The present T cell receptor beta chain was sequenced within a study of T cell repertoires in cytomegalovirus infection. Study summary: The public TCR beta signatures pointed to both CMV infection and matching HLA type.

V lost 7 bases and J lost 4, with 8 bases in between. Germline V gene lookup returns CDR1 MNHEY and CDR2 SVGAGI. CDR3 size: 12 residues. TCRdb reanalysed the reads using MiXCR and keeps one entry per CDR3 protein. The sample yields about 770,000 distinct CDR3 sequences, approximately 32% seen once. Overall study results and limits: CMV-specific TCR beta clonotypes restricted by HLA-C dominated the ex vivo response. Frequencies of public TCR beta families were cumulated, and this identified carriers of CMV plus the relevant HLA.

This clonotype has only one observation. Its antigen remains unknown. The rearrangement uses TRBV6-5 and TRBJ2-1; D uncertain. The sequenced sample was cultured CD8+ T cells from PBMCs, obtained from culture after CMV antigen stimulation. This TCR came from a human donor in good health (CMV status not recorded). Some clones in this sample may be carry-over from other donors' samples. CDR3: CASTTLYNEQFF. In nucleotides, the CDR3 is TGTGCCAGCACCACCCTTTACAATGAGCAGTTCTTC.